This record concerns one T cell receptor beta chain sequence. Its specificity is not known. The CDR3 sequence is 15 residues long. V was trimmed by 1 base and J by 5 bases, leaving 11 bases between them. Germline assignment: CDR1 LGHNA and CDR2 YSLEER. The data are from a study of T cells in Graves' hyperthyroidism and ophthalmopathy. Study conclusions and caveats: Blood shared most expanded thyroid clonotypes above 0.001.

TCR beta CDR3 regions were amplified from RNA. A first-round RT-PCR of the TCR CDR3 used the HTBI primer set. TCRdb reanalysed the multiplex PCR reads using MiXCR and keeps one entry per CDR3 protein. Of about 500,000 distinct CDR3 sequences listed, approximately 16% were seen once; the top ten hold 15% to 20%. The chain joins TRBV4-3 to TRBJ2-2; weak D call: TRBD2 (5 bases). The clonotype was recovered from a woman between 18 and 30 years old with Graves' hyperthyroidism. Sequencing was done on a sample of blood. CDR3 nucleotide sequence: TGCGCCAGCAGCCAAGTGGTGGGAGAGACCGGGGAGCTGTTTTTT. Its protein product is CASSQVVGETGELFF.